Listed below are T cell receptor beta chains from one sample, sequenced in a study of T cells in Graves' hyperthyroidism and ophthalmopathy. TCRdb processed the multiplex PCR reads anew with MiXCR; each CDR3 protein has one entry. This table has roughly 720,000 distinct CDR3 sequences, 17% appearing once. Material: blood. These receptors were obtained from a man in his forties or fifties with Graves' hyperthyroidism. Both conserved end residues are part of each CDR3. Each record gives: J gene, D gene, V gene, clone size, CDR3 DNA, CDR3 protein. The D gene is left open where the match is weak. Size is stated for part of the rows, as once, few or many counts, or as a class when the clone is expanded.

J: TRBJ2-5
D: -
V: TRBV3-1
size: few
DNA: TGTGCCAGCAGCCAAGGTCTTGGGGCAGGGGTTGGAGAGACCCAGTACTTC
CDR3: CASSQGLGAGVGETQYF

J: TRBJ2-5
D: TRBD2
V: TRBV20-1
size: many
DNA: TGCAGTGCTAGCAGCGGGAGCAACCAAGAGACCCAGTACTTC
CDR3: CSASSGSNQETQYF

J: TRBJ2-1
D: -
V: TRBV27
size: -
DNA: TGTGCCAGCAGTCTGATACCCTCGGGACCGCCCTCCTACAATGAGCAGTTCTTC
CDR3: CASSLIPSGPPSYNEQFF

J: TRBJ1-1
D: -
V: TRBV5-1
size: -
DNA: TGCGCCAGCAGCTTGGGCGCTTATAACACTGAAGCTTTCTTT
CDR3: CASSLGAYNTEAFF

J: TRBJ1-2
D: -
V: TRBV27
size: -
DNA: TGTGCCAGCAGTTTCGGGTCACCTTTTGACGATGGCTACACCTTC
CDR3: CASSFGSPFDDGYTF

J: TRBJ1-5
D: -
V: TRBV12-3/TRBV12-4
size: -
DNA: TGTGCCAGCAGTTTAGGACAGCGGCAGCCCCAGCATTTT
CDR3: CASSLGQRQPQHF

J: TRBJ2-1
D: TRBD2
V: TRBV20-1
size: few
DNA: TGCAGTGCTCCCGGTGTCGGGGGGGGCGGCTCCTACAATGAGCAGTTCTTC
CDR3: CSAPGVGGGGSYNEQFF

J: TRBJ2-3
D: TRBD2
V: TRBV28
size: few
DNA: TGTGCCAGCAGTTACCCGCGGGAGTGGCCAGATACGCAGTATTTT
CDR3: CASSYPREWPDTQYF

J: TRBJ1-1
D: -
V: TRBV5-1
size: many
DNA: TGCGCCAGCAGCTTGAACGGCCAGGCGAACACTGAAGCTTTCTTT
CDR3: CASSLNGQANTEAFF

J: TRBJ2-7
D: -
V: TRBV28
size: -
DNA: TGTGCCAGCAGTCCTTACAGGGCGGGATACGAGCAGTACTTC
CDR3: CASSPYRAGYEQYF

J: TRBJ2-2
D: TRBD2
V: TRBV11-3
size: many
DNA: TGTGCCAGCAGCCTAACTAGCGATAACACCGGGGAGCTGTTTTTT
CDR3: CASSLTSDNTGELFF

J: TRBJ2-7
D: TRBD2
V: TRBV29-1
size: -
DNA: TGCAGCGTTTCTAGCGGAAACTACGAGCAGTACTTC
CDR3: CSVSSGNYEQYF

J: TRBJ1-1
D: -
V: TRBV30
size: few
DNA: TGTGCCTGGAGTTACCTCGGGACGGAGAACACTGAAGCTTTCTTT
CDR3: CAWSYLGTENTEAFF

J: TRBJ1-4
D: -
V: TRBV24-1
size: few
DNA: TGTGCCACCAGTGGAGGAGGAGGCCTCAATGAAAAACTGTTTTTT
CDR3: CATSGGGGLNEKLFF

J: TRBJ1-3
D: TRBD1
V: TRBV5-6
size: few
DNA: TGTGCCAGCAGCCGACAGGGATCTTCGCACACCATATATTTT
CDR3: CASSRQGSSHTIYF

J: TRBJ2-2
D: TRBD1
V: TRBV29-1
size: few
DNA: TGCAGCGTTGAGACAGGGGCAGGGGAGCTGTTTTTT
CDR3: CSVETGAGELFF

J: TRBJ2-2
D: -
V: TRBV10-3
size: -
DNA: TGTGCCATCAGGGGGGAAACCGGGGAGCTGTTTTTT
CDR3: CAIRGETGELFF

J: TRBJ1-1
D: TRBD1
V: TRBV19
size: many
DNA: TGTGCCAGTAGTACGACAGGGTTGGTCACTGAAGCTTTCTTT
CDR3: CASSTTGLVTEAFF

J: TRBJ2-5
D: TRBD1
V: TRBV5-6
size: few
DNA: TGTGCCAGCAGCCCCGGGGCAGGGGGCAGGGAGACCCAGTACTTC
CDR3: CASSPGAGGRETQYF

J: TRBJ2-7
D: -
V: TRBV28
size: many
DNA: TGTGCCAGCTCCCCGGTGGGGGAGTACGAGCAGTACTTC
CDR3: CASSPVGEYEQYF

J: TRBJ2-7
D: TRBD1
V: TRBV25-1
size: many
DNA: TGTGCCAGCAGTCCTTGGGACAGGGGTTACGAGCAGTACTTC
CDR3: CASSPWDRGYEQYF

J: TRBJ1-2
D: TRBD1
V: TRBV6-1
size: -
DNA: TGTGCCAGCAGTCATAAAAACAGGGGGTATGGCTACACCTTC
CDR3: CASSHKNRGYGYTF

J: TRBJ2-7
D: TRBD1
V: TRBV30
size: few
DNA: TGTGCCTGGGGGACAGGGGACCACGAGCAGTACTTC
CDR3: CAWGTGDHEQYF

J: TRBJ1-2
D: -
V: TRBV6-1
size: many
DNA: TGTGCCAGCAGTGAAGTGTTAGCAACTAACTATGGCTACACCTTC
CDR3: CASSEVLATNYGYTF

J: TRBJ2-5
D: TRBD2
V: TRBV19
size: many
DNA: TGTGCCAGTAGTCCTCGCGGGACTAGCGACCAAGAGACCCAGTACTTC
CDR3: CASSPRGTSDQETQYF

J: TRBJ2-1
D: -
V: TRBV29-1
size: few
DNA: TGCAGCGGCCGGGGGGCGGGACCCTACAATGAGCAGTTCTTC
CDR3: CSGRGAGPYNEQFF

J: TRBJ2-1
D: TRBD2
V: TRBV5-8
size: -
DNA: TGTGCCAGCAGCGTAGGAGTCTTAACTAGCGGATCCTACAATGAGCAGTTCTTC
CDR3: CASSVGVLTSGSYNEQFF

J: TRBJ1-4
D: TRBD1
V: TRBV12-3/TRBV12-4
size: -
DNA: TGTGCCAGCAGTCAGGGGGCGCTGATTGAAAAACTGTTTTTT
CDR3: CASSQGALIEKLFF

J: TRBJ2-1
D: -
V: TRBV28
size: -
DNA: TGTGCCAGCAGGTACCCAGGGGAAAAGGGTAATGAGCAGTTCTTC
CDR3: CASRYPGEKGNEQFF

J: TRBJ1-4
D: -
V: TRBV5-1
size: -
DNA: TGCGCCAGCAGCTTGTACGCTAATGAAAAACTGTTTTTT
CDR3: CASSLYANEKLFF

J: TRBJ2-5
D: -
V: TRBV6-2/TRBV6-3
size: many
DNA: TGTGCCAGCATAGCTCCTGAGGAAGAGACCCAGTACTTC
CDR3: CASIAPEEETQYF

J: TRBJ2-7
D: -
V: TRBV27
size: many
DNA: TGTGCCAGCAGTCCCCTGGGGGGCTACGAGCAGTACTTC
CDR3: CASSPLGGYEQYF

J: TRBJ1-2
D: -
V: TRBV14
size: few
DNA: TGTGCCAGCAGCCAAGAACCTCACCCGACGGACTATGGCTACACCTTC
CDR3: CASSQEPHPTDYGYTF

J: TRBJ2-1
D: -
V: TRBV2
size: many
DNA: TGTGCCAGCAGTGATTTACCCAGAGACAATGAGCAGTTCTTC
CDR3: CASSDLPRDNEQFF

J: TRBJ2-3
D: -
V: TRBV5-5
size: few
DNA: TGTGCCAGCAGCTTGAACGGATACGGCACAGATACGCAGTATTTT
CDR3: CASSLNGYGTDTQYF

J: TRBJ1-5
D: TRBD1
V: TRBV6-2/TRBV6-3
size: -
DNA: TGTGCCAGCAGTTACACAGGGGTTGAGGATCAGCCCCAGCATTTT
CDR3: CASSYTGVEDQPQHF

J: TRBJ2-7
D: TRBD2
V: TRBV19
size: -
DNA: TGTGCCAGTAGTATATCGAGCGGGACGGGCGAGCAGTACTTC
CDR3: CASSISSGTGEQYF

J: TRBJ1-1
D: TRBD1
V: TRBV6-1
size: many
DNA: TGTGCCAGCAGTGCCAACAGGGGAGCCACTGAAGCTTTCTTT
CDR3: CASSANRGATEAFF

J: TRBJ1-5
D: -
V: TRBV6-1
size: -
DNA: TGTGCCAGCAGCCCCACCGGGGGGCGGCAGCCCCAGCATTTT
CDR3: CASSPTGGRQPQHF

J: TRBJ2-1
D: TRBD2
V: TRBV6-9
size: -
DNA: TGTGCCAGCAGTTACAGCGTGACTAGCCTTGAGCAGTTCTTC
CDR3: CASSYSVTSLEQFF

J: TRBJ2-5
D: -
V: TRBV6-2/TRBV6-3
size: many
DNA: TGTGCCAGCAGTTACTCCAGGGGACTGGATCAAGAGACCCAGTACTTC
CDR3: CASSYSRGLDQETQYF

J: TRBJ1-1
D: -
V: TRBV19
size: -
DNA: TGTGCCAGTAGTATAGATCGGGCAGCAGAGAACACTGAAGCTTTCTTT
CDR3: CASSIDRAAENTEAFF

J: TRBJ1-1
D: -
V: TRBV18
size: many
DNA: TGTGCCAGCTCACCCGAGGGTTGGACTGAAGCTTTCTTT
CDR3: CASSPEGWTEAFF

J: TRBJ2-3
D: -
V: TRBV6-5
size: many
DNA: TGTGCCAGCAGTTACGCAGGAGAGGATACGCAGTATTTT
CDR3: CASSYAGEDTQYF